Below, one T cell receptor (beta chain) is given with its context. This CDR3 is 17 amino acids long. CDR1 is MGHRA and CDR2 is YSYEKL in the germline V gene. V shed 2 bases and J 5 bases; nucleotides not matched to a gene: 11. The source of the sample is a study of T cell changes during pregnancy in multiple sclerosis. Assay used: immunoSEQ multiplex PCR; TCRdb lists only in-frame clones, some missing. The table has approximately 32,000 clones, 89% seen once. The source material was CD8+ T cells from peripheral blood mononuclear cells, sampled in the second trimester of pregnancy. The sequence derives from a female donor with multiple sclerosis, enrolled in a pregnancy study. The V and J genes are TRBV4-1 and TRBJ2-7; 11 bases agree with TRBD1. CDR3 sequence: CASSQSPGTGGFDEQYF. For the CDR3, the DNA is TGCGCCAGCAGCCAAAGTCCCGGGACAGGGGGATTCGACGAGCAGTACTTC.